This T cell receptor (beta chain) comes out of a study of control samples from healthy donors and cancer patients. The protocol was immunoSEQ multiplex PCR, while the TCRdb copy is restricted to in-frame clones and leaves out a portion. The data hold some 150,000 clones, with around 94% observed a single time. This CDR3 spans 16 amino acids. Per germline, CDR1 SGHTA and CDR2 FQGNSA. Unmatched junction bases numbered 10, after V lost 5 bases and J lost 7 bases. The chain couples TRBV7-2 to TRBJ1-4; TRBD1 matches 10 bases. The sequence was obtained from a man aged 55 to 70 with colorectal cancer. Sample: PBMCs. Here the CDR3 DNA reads TGTGCCAGCAGCCCCTTCCAGACAGGGGGCTTTGAAAAACTGTTTTTT. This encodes CASSPFQTGGFEKLFF.